This T cell receptor (beta chain) was obtained from a study of blood T cells in healthy people across ages. Together with a sample-barcoded 5' primer, a J-beta primer mix was included in a second PCR lasting 7 to 11 cycles. TCRdb reprocessed the 5' RACE reads with MiXCR, giving one entry per CDR3 protein. The data hold over 1,500,000 distinct CDR3 sequences, with roughly 49% observed a single time. Notes on the study in general: Observed TCR beta diversity showed a strong correlation with the percentage of naive T cells as measured by flow cytometry. For the donors, CMV status was unknown and possibly confounded expanded clonotype changes.

Germline V gives CDR1 KGHDR, CDR2 SFDVKD. The ends were cut back, 5 bases at V and 0 bases at J, with 8 bases in the middle. The CDR3 contains 14 residues. This clonotype was detected only a few times. The target antigen is unknown. PBMCs were isolated at a quantity of at least 7 million per sample. Total RNA, at least 5 micrograms per sample, was extracted from PBMCs. The chain is built from TRBV24-1 and TRBJ2-3; D unclear. The sample comprised blood. The sequence was collected from a woman in her thirties or forties in good health. CDR3 sequence reads: CATSVRASTDTQYF. DNA of the CDR3: TGTGCCACCAGTGTTCGGGCTAGCACAGATACGCAGTATTTT.